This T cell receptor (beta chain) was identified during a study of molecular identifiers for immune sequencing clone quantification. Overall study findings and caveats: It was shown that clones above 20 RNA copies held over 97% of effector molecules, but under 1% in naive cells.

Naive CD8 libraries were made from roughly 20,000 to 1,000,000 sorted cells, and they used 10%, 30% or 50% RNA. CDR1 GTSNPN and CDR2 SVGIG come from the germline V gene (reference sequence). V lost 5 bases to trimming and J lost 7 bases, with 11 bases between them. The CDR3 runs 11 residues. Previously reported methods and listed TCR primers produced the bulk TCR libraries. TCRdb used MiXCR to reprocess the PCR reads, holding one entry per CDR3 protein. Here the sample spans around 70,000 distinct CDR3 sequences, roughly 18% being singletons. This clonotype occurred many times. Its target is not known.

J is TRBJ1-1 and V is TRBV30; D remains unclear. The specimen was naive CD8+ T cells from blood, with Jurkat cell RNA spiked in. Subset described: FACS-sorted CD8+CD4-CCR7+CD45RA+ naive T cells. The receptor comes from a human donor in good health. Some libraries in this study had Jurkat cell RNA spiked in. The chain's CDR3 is CAWRMRLEAFF. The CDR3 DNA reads TGTGCCTGGCGTATGAGACTTGAAGCTTTCTTT.